This entry lists 4 T cell receptor beta chains sequenced from one sample in a study of T cells in Graves' hyperthyroidism and ophthalmopathy. RNA transcripts provided the source from which TCR beta CDR3 regions were amplified. HTBI primers were employed in a first-round RT-PCR of the TCR CDR3. TCRdb processed the multiplex PCR reads anew with MiXCR; each CDR3 protein has one entry. The sample comprises fewer than 550,000 distinct CDR3 sequences, approximately 14% of which are singletons, and roughly 7.4% rests with the top ten. Material: blood. These receptors came from a woman under 30 with Graves' hyperthyroidism.

This clonotype was picked up many times. The chain is built from TRBV11-1 and TRBJ1-4; no firm D call. This CDR3 comprises 13 residues. CDR1 is SGHAT, CDR2 FQDESV, per germline (reference sequence). V was trimmed by 5 bases and J by 8 bases, leaving 12 bases between them. CDR3 sequence: CASSTGLPEKLFF. The CDR3 nucleotides are TGTGCCAGCAGCACCGGACTTCCGGAAAAACTGTTTTTT.

This clonotype has at least ten counts. The V and J genes are TRBV5-1 and TRBJ2-4; 8 bases are a match to TRBD2. The CDR3 runs to 15 residues. Germline V gives CDR1 SGHRS, CDR2 YFSETQ. The junction had 3 bases not matched to a gene; V was cut back by 1 base and J by 3 bases. The CDR3 protein is CASSLTSGLKNIQYF. CDR3 nucleotide sequence: TGCGCCAGCAGCTTGACTAGCGGCCTCAAAAACATTCAGTACTTC.

This clonotype was counted ten times or more. The V gene is TRBV12-5, the J gene TRBJ2-7, with TRBD1 identical over 7 bases. This CDR3 has 16 residues. The ends lost 6 bases at V and 5 bases at J; junction bases unmatched: 16. Germline assignment: CDR1 LGHNT and CDR2 FRNRAP. The CDR3 here is CASGRLLSQGEDEQYF. CDR3 DNA sequence: TGTGCTAGTGGCCGACTCCTATCGCAGGGGGAAGACGAGCAGTACTTC. The whole variable domain, remainder taken from reference TRBV12-5 and TRBJ2-7, is DARVTQTPRHKVTEMGQEVTMRCQPILGHNTVFWYRQTMMQGLELLAYFRNRAPLDDSGMPKDRFSAEMPDATLATLKIQPSEPRDSAVYFCASGRLLSQGEDEQYFGPGTRLTVT.

This clonotype occurred many times. The chain carries TRBV7-9 and TRBJ2-1; possibly TRBD2 for D (6 bases). The CDR3 loop spans 14 amino acids. Trimming took off 11 bases at V and 2 bases at J, with 16 bases between the two ends. In germline, CDR1 is SEHNR, CDR2 FQNEAQ (reference sequence). The CDR3 protein is CAGHREPTYNEQFF. The CDR3 nucleotides are TGTGCCGGCCACCGGGAGCCCACCTACAATGAGCAGTTCTTC.